This T cell receptor (beta chain) was captured by sequencing in a study of blood T cell repertoires in COVID-19. Study-wide background: The United States, Italy and Spain supplied acute and convalescent COVID-19 samples. The cDNA or gDNA used as material had been derived from T cells, B-cell-depleted T cells, or PBMCs.

Study processing details: Estimated nucleated cell counts came from reference gene primer amplification. Sequencing was performed with immunoSEQ multiplex PCR; in TCRdb, only in-frame clones are kept and a portion is missing. The V and J calls and clone size come from that table; D and trimming were worked out from the DNA. The table includes about 210,000 clones, almost 85% detected once. Germline CDR1 reads MDHEN; CDR2 reads SYDVKM. This CDR3 comprises 13 residues. Trimming took off 6 bases at V and 1 base at J, with 9 bases between the two ends. The sequence was collected from a woman aged 45-60 years with active or convalescent COVID-19. This sequence joins TRBV28 and TRBJ1-1; weak D call: TRBD1 (5 bases). The specimen was peripheral blood. The CDR3 loop reads CASRVTGNTEAFF. The DNA of the CDR3 is TGTGCCAGCAGGGTCACAGGGAACACTGAAGCTTTCTTT.